This TCR beta chain came from a study of blood T cell repertoires in COVID-19. Study information: Specimens from acute and convalescent COVID-19 originated in the United States, Italy and Spain.

Assay: immunoSEQ multiplex PCR; the TCRdb copy retains only in-frame clones and omits some. The table has around 300,000 clones, 90% seen once. This TCR derives from a woman in her 40s with acute or convalescent COVID-19. Specimen: peripheral blood.

The CDR3 here is CASGSRLWTGNSNYGYTF. DNA for the CDR3: TGTGCTAGTGGTTCGAGACTGTGGACAGGCAATTCTAACTATGGCTACACCTTC. The V call is TRBV12-5, the J call TRBJ1-2, with 7 positions matching TRBD1. Per the germline V gene, CDR1 is LGHNT and CDR2 is FRNRAP. V lost 4 bases and J lost 0; bases outside the gene matches: 14. The CDR3 is made up of 18 amino acids. Full variable domain (outside the CDR3, taken from reference TRBV12-5 and TRBJ1-2): DARVTQTPRHKVTEMGQEVTMRCQPILGHNTVFWYRQTMMQGLELLAYFRNRAPLDDSGMPKDRFSAEMPDATLATLKIQPSEPRDSAVYFCASGSRLWTGNSNYGYTFGSGTRLTVV.